This TCR beta chain was sequenced in a study of blood T cell repertoires in COVID-19 (dated by TCRdb to 2020 to 2022). With regard to the full study: Samples from collaborators originated in the United States, Italy and Spain and spanned both the acute and convalescent phases of COVID-19. The material from the prospective study consisted of cDNA or gDNA derived from T cells, B-cell-depleted T cells, or PBMCs. A freely available public database, intended as a resource for researchers studying the immune response to SARS-CoV-2, is where the repertoires were released. The sample metadata nearly always contained a de-identified subject ID, COVID-19 status, age in years and sex. Subjects who had been exposed to COVID-19, were actively infected with it, or had recovered from it provided the deeply sampled blood TCRbeta repertoires that made up the dataset. Samples were obtained from the ongoing ImmuneRACE study (first 160 participants) and from approximately 1,200 subjects provided by 6 global collaborators. Where HLA class I and class II types were available, the types were taken from metadata supplied by the sample provider, not from assay-based typing. Results the study describes overall, beyond this receptor: The amount of clinical and demographic metadata varied by source and participant and was provided uncurated.

TCRbeta CDR3 regions were amplified from genomic DNA by means of the immunoSEQ Assay, a bias-controlled multiplex PCR. Per the original workflow: Nucleated cell counts per sample were estimated from amplification of reference gene primers within the assay. To quantify the absolute abundance of each unique TCRbeta CDR3 rearrangement, sequence reads were collapsed and filtered. For each sample, productive Simpson clonality was calculated as the square root of Simpson's diversity index over productive rearrangements. The table comes from immuneACCESS by way of TCRdb, which keeps in-frame sequences with V and J called. Part of the clones is missing from these tables; in studies checked, under half for an unresolved V gene and the rest for unknown reasons. The DNA gave D and trimming, while V, J and clone size come from that table. This sample lists 94,000 or so clones; 88% were detected once. 7.5% to 10% of the sample comes from the top ten.

The collaborating institutions used their own protocols to collect whole blood in K2EDTA tubes. Collaborator samples were shipped for TCRbeta analysis as frozen whole blood, isolated PBMCs, or DNA extracted from either sample type. Points on this clone: Its antigen has not been determined. Base-call qualities are not available, and no considerably larger clone is one nucleotide away.

Including the terminal cysteine and phenylalanine, the CDR3 comprises 16 residues. Only the CDR3 part of the read is kept: 48 bases, read in frame from the first base. For this chain, trimming is 5 bases at the V end and 5 bases at the J end, and the number of junction bases without a gene match is 5. Reading the germline V gene gives CDR1 SNHLY and CDR2 FYNNEI. The sequence derives from a woman in her 70s with acute or convalescent COVID-19. Sequences were obtained from peripheral blood. The chain uses TRBV2 and TRBJ2-2; 13 bases in the middle match TRBD2. The CDR3 is CASSPLAGGRTGELFF. In nucleotides, the sequence is TGTGCCAGCAGTCCACTAGCGGGGGGGCGTACCGGGGAGCTGTTTTTT.